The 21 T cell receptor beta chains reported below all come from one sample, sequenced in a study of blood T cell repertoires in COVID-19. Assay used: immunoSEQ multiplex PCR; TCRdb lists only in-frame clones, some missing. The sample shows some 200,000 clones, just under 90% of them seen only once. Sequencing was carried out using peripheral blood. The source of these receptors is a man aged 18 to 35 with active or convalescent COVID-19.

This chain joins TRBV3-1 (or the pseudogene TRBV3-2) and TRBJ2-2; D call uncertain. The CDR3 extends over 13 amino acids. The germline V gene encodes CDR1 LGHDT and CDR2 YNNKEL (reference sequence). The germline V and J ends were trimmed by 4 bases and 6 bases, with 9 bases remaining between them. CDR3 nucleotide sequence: TGTGCCAGCAGCCTGTATGAGGCCGGGGAGCTGTTTTTT. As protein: CASSLYEAGELFF.

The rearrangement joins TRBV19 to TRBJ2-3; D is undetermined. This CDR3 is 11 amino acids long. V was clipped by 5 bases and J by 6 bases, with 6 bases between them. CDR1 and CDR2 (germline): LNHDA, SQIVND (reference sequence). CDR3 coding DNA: TGTGCCAGTAGTTTAATGGATACGCAGTATTTT. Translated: CASSLMDTQYF.

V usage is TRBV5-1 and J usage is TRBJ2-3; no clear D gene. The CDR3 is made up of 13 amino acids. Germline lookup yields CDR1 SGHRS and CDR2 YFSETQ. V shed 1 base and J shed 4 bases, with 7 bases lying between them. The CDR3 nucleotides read TGCGCCAGCAGCTTGAAGAGATCAGATACGCAGTATTTT. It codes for CASSLKRSDTQYF.

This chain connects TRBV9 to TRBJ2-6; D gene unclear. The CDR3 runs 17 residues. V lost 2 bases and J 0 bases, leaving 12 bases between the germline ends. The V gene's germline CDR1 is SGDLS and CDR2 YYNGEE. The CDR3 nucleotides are TGTGCCAGCAGCGTGCGTATAACTTCCTCTGGGGCCAACGTCCTGACTTTC. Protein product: CASSVRITSSGANVLTF.

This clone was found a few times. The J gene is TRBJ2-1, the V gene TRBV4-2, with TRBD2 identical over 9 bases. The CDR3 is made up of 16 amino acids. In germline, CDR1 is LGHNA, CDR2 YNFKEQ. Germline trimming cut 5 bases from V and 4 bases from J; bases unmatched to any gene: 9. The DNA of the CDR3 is TGTGCCAGCAGCTCATTAGCGGGAGTCGGTTACAATGAGCAGTTCTTC. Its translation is CASSSLAGVGYNEQFF.

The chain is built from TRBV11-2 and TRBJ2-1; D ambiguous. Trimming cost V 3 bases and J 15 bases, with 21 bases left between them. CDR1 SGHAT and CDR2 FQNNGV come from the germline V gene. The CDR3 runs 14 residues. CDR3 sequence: CASSLYPLLGIMFF. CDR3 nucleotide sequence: TGTGCCAGCAGCTTGTATCCGTTGCTAGGTATTATGTTCTTC.

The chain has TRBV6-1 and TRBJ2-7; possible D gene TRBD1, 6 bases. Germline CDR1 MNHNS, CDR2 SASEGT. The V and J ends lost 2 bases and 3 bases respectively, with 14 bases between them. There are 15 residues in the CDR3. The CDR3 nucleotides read TGTGCCAGCAGTGAATTGGGGACAACAATCTACGAGCAGTACGTC. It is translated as CASSELGTTIYEQYV.

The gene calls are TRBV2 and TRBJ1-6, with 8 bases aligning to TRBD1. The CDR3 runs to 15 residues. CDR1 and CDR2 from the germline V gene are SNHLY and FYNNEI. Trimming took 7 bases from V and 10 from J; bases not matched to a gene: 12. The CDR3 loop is CASTLRTGMRSPLHF. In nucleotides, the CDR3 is TGTGCCAGCACACTCAGGACAGGGATGAGGTCACCCCTCCACTTT.

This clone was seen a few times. Written as DNA, the CDR3 is TGTGCCAGCAGACCCGGGACAGGGGGAAACACCATATATTTT. Its translation: CASRPGTGGNTIYF. The chain carries TRBV6-5 and TRBJ1-3, with TRBD1 identical over 9 bases. V trimming: 6 bases; J trimming: 4 bases; junction bases outside the gene matches: 4. This CDR3 is 14 amino acids long. The germline CDR1 and CDR2 sequences are MNHEY and SVGAGI.

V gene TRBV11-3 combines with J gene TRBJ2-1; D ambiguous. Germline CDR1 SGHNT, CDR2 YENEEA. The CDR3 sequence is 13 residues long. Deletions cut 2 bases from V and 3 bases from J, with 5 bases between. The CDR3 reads CASSLNGYNEQFF. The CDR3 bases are TGTGCCAGCAGCTTAAACGGCTACAATGAGCAGTTCTTC.

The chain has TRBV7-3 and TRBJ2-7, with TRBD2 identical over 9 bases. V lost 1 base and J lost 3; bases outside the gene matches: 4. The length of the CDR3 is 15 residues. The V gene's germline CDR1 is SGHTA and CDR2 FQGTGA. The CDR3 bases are TGTGCCAGCAGCTTAAGTGGGACTAGCCGCTACGAGCAGTACTTC. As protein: CASSLSGTSRYEQYF.

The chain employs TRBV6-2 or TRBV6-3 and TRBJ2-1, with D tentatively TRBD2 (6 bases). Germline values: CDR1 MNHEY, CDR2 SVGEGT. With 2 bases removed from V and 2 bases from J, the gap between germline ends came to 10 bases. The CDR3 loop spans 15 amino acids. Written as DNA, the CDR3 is TGTGCCAGCAGTTACGAGACTAGGACCTACAATGAGCAGTTCTTC. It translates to CASSYETRTYNEQFF.

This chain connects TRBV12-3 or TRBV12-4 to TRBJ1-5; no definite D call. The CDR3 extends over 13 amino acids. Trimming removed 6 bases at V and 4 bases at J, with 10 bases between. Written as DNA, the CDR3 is TGTGCCAGCAGCCGACAAGCAAATCAGCCCCAGCATTTT. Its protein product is CASSRQANQPQHF.

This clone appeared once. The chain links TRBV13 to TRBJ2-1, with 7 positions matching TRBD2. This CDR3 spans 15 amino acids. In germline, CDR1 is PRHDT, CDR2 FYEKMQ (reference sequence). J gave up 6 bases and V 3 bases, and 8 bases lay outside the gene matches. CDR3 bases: TGTGCCAGCAGCTTCCCTAGCGGAAACGTCAATGAGCAGTTCTTC. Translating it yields CASSFPSGNVNEQFF.

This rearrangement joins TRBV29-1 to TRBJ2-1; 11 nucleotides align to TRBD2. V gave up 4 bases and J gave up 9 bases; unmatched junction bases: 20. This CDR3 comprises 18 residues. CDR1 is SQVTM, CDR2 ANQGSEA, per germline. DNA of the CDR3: TGCAGCGTTGGGGACTTACTAGGGACTAGCGGAGTCCGGGGTGAGCAGTTCTTC. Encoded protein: CSVGDLLGTSGVRGEQFF.

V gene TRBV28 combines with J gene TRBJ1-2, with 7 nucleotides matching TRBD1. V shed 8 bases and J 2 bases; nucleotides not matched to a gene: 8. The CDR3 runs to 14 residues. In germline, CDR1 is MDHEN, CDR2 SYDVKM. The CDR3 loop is CASGRTGENYGYTF. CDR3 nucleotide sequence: TGTGCCAGCGGGAGGACAGGCGAAAACTATGGCTACACCTTC.

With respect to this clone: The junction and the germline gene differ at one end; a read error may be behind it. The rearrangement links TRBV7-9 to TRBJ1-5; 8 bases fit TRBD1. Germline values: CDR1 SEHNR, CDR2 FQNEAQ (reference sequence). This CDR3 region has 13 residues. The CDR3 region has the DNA TGTGCCAGCAGCTTAGTAGCAGGACAGGGATTGAATTTT. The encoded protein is CASSLVAGQGLNF.

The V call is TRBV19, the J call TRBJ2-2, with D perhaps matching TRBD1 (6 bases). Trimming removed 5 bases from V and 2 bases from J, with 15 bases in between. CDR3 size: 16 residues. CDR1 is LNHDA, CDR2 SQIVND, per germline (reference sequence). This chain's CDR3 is CASSSPRDINTGELFF. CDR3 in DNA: TGTGCCAGTAGTTCACCCCGGGACATCAACACCGGGGAGCTGTTTTTT.

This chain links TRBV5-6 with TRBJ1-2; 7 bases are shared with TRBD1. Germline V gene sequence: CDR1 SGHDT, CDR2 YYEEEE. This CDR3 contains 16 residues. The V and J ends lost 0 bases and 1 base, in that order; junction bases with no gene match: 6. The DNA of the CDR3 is TGTGCCAGCAGCTTGGACAGGGGCCCCTTTAACTATGGCTACACCTTC. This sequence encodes CASSLDRGPFNYGYTF.

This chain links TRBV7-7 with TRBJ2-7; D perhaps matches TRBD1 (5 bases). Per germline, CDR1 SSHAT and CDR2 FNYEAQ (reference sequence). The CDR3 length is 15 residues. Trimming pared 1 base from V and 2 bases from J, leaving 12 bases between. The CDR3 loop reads CASSLDQGGAYEQYF. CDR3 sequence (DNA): TGTGCCAGCAGCTTAGATCAGGGTGGGGCCTACGAGCAGTACTTC.

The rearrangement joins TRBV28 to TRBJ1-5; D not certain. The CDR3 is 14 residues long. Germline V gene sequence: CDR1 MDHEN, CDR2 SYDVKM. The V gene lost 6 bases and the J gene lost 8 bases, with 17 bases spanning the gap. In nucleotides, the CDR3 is TGTGCCAGCAGGGTCCTTCAGCGGTTAAAGCCCCAGCATTTT. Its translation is CASRVLQRLKPQHF.